A selection of T cell receptor beta chains follows, all from one sample in a study of T cell responses to AZD1222 COVID-19 vaccine. Generated by immunoSEQ multiplex PCR, the TCRdb table keeps only in-frame clones and is missing some. The sample contains under 140,000 clones, under 95% of which appear only once. This material consisted of peripheral blood, taken on day 0 of AZD1222 vaccination. The origin of the receptors is an adult in good health. Both conserved end residues are part of each CDR3. The D gene is left open where the match is weak. A row's size may be missing; if present it is once, few, many or a size class.

abundance: .; j_gene: TRBJ2-7; d_gene: .; v_gene: TRBV29-1; CDR3aa: CSVAGHKSSYEQYF; CDR3nt: TGCAGCGTTGCGGGACATAAAAGCTCCTACGAGCAGTACTTC
abundance: .; j_gene: TRBJ1-2; d_gene: .; v_gene: TRBV3-1/TRBV3-2; CDR3aa: CASSQRGPKSGYTF; CDR3nt: TGTGCCAGCAGCCAGAGAGGGCCCAAGTCTGGCTACACCTTC
abundance: .; j_gene: TRBJ1-5; d_gene: .; v_gene: TRBV4-1; CDR3aa: CASSQEGGHNQPQHF; CDR3nt: TGCGCCAGCAGCCAAGAAGGGGGACACAATCAGCCCCAGCATTTT
abundance: once; j_gene: TRBJ1-3; d_gene: .; v_gene: TRBV28; CDR3aa: CASSLRGAAGNTIYF; CDR3nt: TGTGCCAGCAGTTTGCGGGGGGCCGCTGGAAACACCATATATTTT
abundance: .; j_gene: TRBJ2-7; d_gene: TRBD1; v_gene: TRBV19; CDR3aa: CASSTGWEQYF; CDR3nt: TGTGCCAGTTCGACAGGGTGGGAGCAGTACTTC
abundance: .; j_gene: TRBJ1-1; d_gene: TRBD1; v_gene: TRBV10-3; CDR3aa: CAIRDREEGTEAFF; CDR3nt: TGTGCCATCAGGGACAGGGAGGAGGGCACTGAAGCTTTCTTT
abundance: .; j_gene: TRBJ1-2; d_gene: .; v_gene: TRBV2; CDR3aa: CASSTQGPYGYTF; CDR3nt: TGTGCCAGCAGTACTCAGGGGCCCTATGGCTACACCTTC
abundance: .; j_gene: TRBJ1-5; d_gene: .; v_gene: TRBV5-6; CDR3aa: CASSLIGSNQPQHF; CDR3nt: TGTGCCAGCAGCTTGATCGGCAGTAATCAGCCCCAGCATTTT
abundance: .; j_gene: TRBJ2-3; d_gene: .; v_gene: TRBV29-1; CDR3aa: CSVGTDTQYF; CDR3nt: TGCAGCGTGGGAACAGATACGCAGTATTTT
abundance: .; j_gene: TRBJ1-1; d_gene: .; v_gene: TRBV19; CDR3aa: CASNGGNTEAFF; CDR3nt: TGTGCCAGTAACGGGGGGAACACTGAAGCTTTCTTT
abundance: .; j_gene: TRBJ1-5; d_gene: .; v_gene: TRBV19; CDR3aa: CASSIGRRLFNQPQHF; CDR3nt: TGTGCCAGTAGTATAGGCCGCCGGCTTTTCAATCAGCCCCAGCATTTT
abundance: .; j_gene: TRBJ1-5; d_gene: TRBD1; v_gene: TRBV24-1; CDR3aa: CATSDPGQGADQPQHF; CDR3nt: TGTGCCACCAGTGATCCAGGACAGGGGGCGGATCAGCCCCAGCATTTT
abundance: once; j_gene: TRBJ2-3; d_gene: .; v_gene: TRBV6-4; CDR3aa: CASSVRTADTQYF; CDR3nt: TGTGCCAGCAGCGTACGGACTGCAGATACGCAGTATTTT
abundance: .; j_gene: TRBJ2-7; d_gene: TRBD1; v_gene: TRBV13; CDR3aa: CASSLRSGQSYEQYF; CDR3nt: TGTGCCAGCAGCTTGAGATCGGGACAGTCCTACGAGCAGTACTTC
abundance: .; j_gene: TRBJ1-4; d_gene: .; v_gene: TRBV15; CDR3aa: CATSRAGAGDEKLFF; CDR3nt: TGTGCCACCAGCAGAGCCGGGGCCGGAGATGAAAAACTGTTTTTT
abundance: .; j_gene: TRBJ2-5; d_gene: TRBD2; v_gene: TRBV15; CDR3aa: CATSREPRGAGETQYF; CDR3nt: TGTGCCACCAGCAGAGAACCGCGGGGGGCCGGGGAGACCCAGTACTTC
abundance: .; j_gene: TRBJ2-4; d_gene: .; v_gene: TRBV19; CDR3aa: CASSMGDLAKNIQYF; CDR3nt: TGTGCCAGTAGTATGGGGGACCTGGCCAAAAACATTCAGTACTTC
abundance: few; j_gene: TRBJ1-3; d_gene: .; v_gene: TRBV2; CDR3aa: CASSEEVARSGNTIYF; CDR3nt: TGTGCCAGCAGTGAAGAGGTAGCCCGCTCTGGAAACACCATATATTTT
abundance: .; j_gene: TRBJ1-5; d_gene: .; v_gene: TRBV19; CDR3aa: CASSIASGASQPQHF; CDR3nt: TGTGCCAGTAGTATCGCCTCGGGCGCGAGCCAGCCCCAGCATTTT
abundance: .; j_gene: TRBJ2-2; d_gene: .; v_gene: TRBV10-3; CDR3aa: CAISGEGNTGELFF; CDR3nt: TGTGCCATCAGTGGAGAGGGGAACACCGGGGAGCTGTTTTTT
abundance: .; j_gene: TRBJ1-3; d_gene: TRBD1; v_gene: TRBV7-8; CDR3aa: CASSPGGTGGGNTIYF; CDR3nt: TGTGCCAGCAGCCCAGGGGGGACAGGGGGTGGAAACACCATATATTTT
abundance: .; j_gene: TRBJ2-5; d_gene: TRBD1; v_gene: TRBV13; CDR3aa: CASSFGQGEGTQYF; CDR3nt: TGTGCCAGCAGCTTCGGACAGGGGGAGGGGACCCAGTACTTC
abundance: .; j_gene: TRBJ1-6; d_gene: .; v_gene: TRBV7-9; CDR3aa: CASSSLDPSYNSPLHF; CDR3nt: TGTGCCAGCAGCTCACTAGACCCCTCCTATAATTCACCCCTCCACTTT
abundance: .; j_gene: TRBJ1-3; d_gene: .; v_gene: TRBV28; CDR3aa: CASSLYGNTIYF; CDR3nt: TGTGCCAGCAGTTTATATGGAAACACCATATATTTT
abundance: .; j_gene: TRBJ1-2; d_gene: TRBD1; v_gene: TRBV2; CDR3aa: CAATYRGGGYGYTF; CDR3nt: TGTGCCGCAACATATCGAGGGGGCGGGTATGGCTACACCTTC
abundance: .; j_gene: TRBJ2-7; d_gene: .; v_gene: TRBV24-1; CDR3aa: CATSDPARPIYEQYF; CDR3nt: TGTGCCACCAGTGATCCTGCACGGCCAATCTACGAGCAGTACTTC
abundance: .; j_gene: TRBJ1-1; d_gene: TRBD1; v_gene: TRBV18; CDR3aa: CASSPLGQGNTEAFF; CDR3nt: TGTGCCAGCTCACCACTGGGACAGGGGAACACTGAAGCTTTCTTT
abundance: .; j_gene: TRBJ2-3; d_gene: .; v_gene: TRBV5-1; CDR3aa: CASSLEQPTDTQYF; CDR3nt: TGCGCCAGCAGCTTGGAGCAGCCCACAGATACGCAGTATTTT
abundance: .; j_gene: TRBJ1-5; d_gene: .; v_gene: TRBV6-6; CDR3aa: CASRTDSGNQPQHF; CDR3nt: TGTGCCAGCAGAACCGATTCGGGCAATCAGCCCCAGCATTTT
abundance: .; j_gene: TRBJ2-1; d_gene: .; v_gene: TRBV24-1; CDR3aa: CATSDRRGSRVYNEQFF; CDR3nt: TGTGCCACCAGTGATCGGAGGGGGAGCCGGGTATACAATGAGCAGTTCTTC
abundance: .; j_gene: TRBJ2-7; d_gene: TRBD1; v_gene: TRBV5-1; CDR3aa: CASSLTSGQVNYEQYF; CDR3nt: TGCGCCAGCAGCTTAACCTCGGGACAGGTAAACTACGAGCAGTACTTC
abundance: .; j_gene: TRBJ1-4; d_gene: .; v_gene: TRBV6-1; CDR3aa: CASSEAPFATNEKLFF; CDR3nt: TGTGCCAGCAGTGAAGCCCCATTTGCAACTAATGAAAAACTGTTTTTT